This T cell receptor (beta chain) was identified in a study of CD8+CD57+ T cells in acquired aplastic anemia. As for the study in general: Average DNA yield from sorted CD4+ and CD8+ cells was approximately 3 ug.

This clonotype was observed at least ten times. The germline V gene has CDR1 DFQATT and CDR2 SNEGSKA (reference sequence). Trimming cost V 1 base and J 3 bases, with 13 bases left between them. The CDR3 totals 15 residues. Genomic DNA constituted the template upon which TCR beta VDJ and CDR3 profiling was performed. Each CDR3 protein is one row after TCRdb ran MiXCR on the reads. The table records around 430,000 distinct CDR3 sequences, roughly a third of them present only once. An expansion of CD8+CD57+ cells by flow cytometry had been shown in patients chosen for sequencing. The chain combines TRBV20-1 with TRBJ1-5, with D perhaps matching TRBD1 (5 bases). Sequenced input: sorted CD4+, CD8+, or CD8+CD57+ T cells (not recorded which) from PBMCs. This TCR came from a human donor with aplastic anemia. The DNA for the CDR3 is TGCAGTGCTAGAGCAGGGATGTCCTTCAATCAGCCCCAGCATTTT. It translates to CSARAGMSFNQPQHF.